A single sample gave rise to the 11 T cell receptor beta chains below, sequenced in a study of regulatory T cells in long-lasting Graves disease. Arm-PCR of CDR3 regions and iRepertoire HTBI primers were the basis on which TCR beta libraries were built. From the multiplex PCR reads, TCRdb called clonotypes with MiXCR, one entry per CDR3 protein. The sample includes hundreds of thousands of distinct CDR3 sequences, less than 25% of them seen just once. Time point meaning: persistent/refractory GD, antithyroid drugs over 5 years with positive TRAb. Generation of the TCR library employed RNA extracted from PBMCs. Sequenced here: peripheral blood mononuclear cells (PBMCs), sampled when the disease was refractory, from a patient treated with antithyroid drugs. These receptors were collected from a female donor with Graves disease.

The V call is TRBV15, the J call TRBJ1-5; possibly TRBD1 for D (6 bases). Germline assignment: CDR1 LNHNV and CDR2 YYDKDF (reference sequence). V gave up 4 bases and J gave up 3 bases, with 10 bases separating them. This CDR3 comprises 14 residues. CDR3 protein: CATSTQGINQPQHF. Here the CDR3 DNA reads TGTGCCACCAGCACACAGGGAATCAATCAGCCCCAGCATTTT. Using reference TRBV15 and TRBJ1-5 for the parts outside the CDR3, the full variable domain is DAMVIQNPRYQVTQFGKPVTLSCSQTLNHNVMYWYQQKSSQAPKLLFHYYDKDFNNEADTPDNFQSRRPNTSFCFLDIRSPGLGDTAMYLCATSTQGINQPQHFGDGTRLSIL.

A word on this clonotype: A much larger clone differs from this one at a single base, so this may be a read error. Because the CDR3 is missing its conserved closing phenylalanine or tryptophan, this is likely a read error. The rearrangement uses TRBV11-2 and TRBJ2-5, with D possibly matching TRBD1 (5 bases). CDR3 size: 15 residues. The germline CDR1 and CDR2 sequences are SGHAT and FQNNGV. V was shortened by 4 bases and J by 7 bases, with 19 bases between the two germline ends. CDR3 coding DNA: TGTGCCAGCAGCTCAAAGGGGCTGCTTCAGGGGACCCAGTACCTC. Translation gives CASSSKGLLQGTQYL.

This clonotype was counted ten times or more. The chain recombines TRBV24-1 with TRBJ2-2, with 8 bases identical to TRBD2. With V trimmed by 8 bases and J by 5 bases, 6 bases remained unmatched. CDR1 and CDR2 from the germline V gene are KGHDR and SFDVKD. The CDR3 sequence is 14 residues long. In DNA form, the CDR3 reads TGTGCCACCATGGGACTAGACCTGACCGGGGAGCTGTTTTTT. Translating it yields CATMGLDLTGELFF.

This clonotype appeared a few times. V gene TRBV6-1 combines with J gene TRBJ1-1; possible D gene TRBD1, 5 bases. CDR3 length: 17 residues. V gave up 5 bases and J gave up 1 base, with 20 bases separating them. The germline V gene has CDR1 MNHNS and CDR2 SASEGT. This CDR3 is CASSRASVQGRNTEAFF. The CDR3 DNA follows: TGTGCCAGCAGTCGGGCGTCCGTCCAGGGCCGGAACACTGAAGCTTTCTTT.

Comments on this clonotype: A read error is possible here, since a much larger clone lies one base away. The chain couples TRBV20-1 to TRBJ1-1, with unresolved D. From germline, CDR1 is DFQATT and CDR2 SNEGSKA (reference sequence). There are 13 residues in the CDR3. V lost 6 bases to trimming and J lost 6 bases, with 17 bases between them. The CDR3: CSAPPTRYAEAFF. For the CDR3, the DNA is TGCAGTGCCCCTCCCACCAGGTACGCTGAAGCTTTCTTT.

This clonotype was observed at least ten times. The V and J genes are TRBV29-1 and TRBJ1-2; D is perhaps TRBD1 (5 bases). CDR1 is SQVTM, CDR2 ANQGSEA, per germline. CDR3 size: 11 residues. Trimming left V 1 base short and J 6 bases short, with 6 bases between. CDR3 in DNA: TGCAGCGTTGAAGGAGGGGATGGCTACACCTTC. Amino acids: CSVEGGDGYTF.

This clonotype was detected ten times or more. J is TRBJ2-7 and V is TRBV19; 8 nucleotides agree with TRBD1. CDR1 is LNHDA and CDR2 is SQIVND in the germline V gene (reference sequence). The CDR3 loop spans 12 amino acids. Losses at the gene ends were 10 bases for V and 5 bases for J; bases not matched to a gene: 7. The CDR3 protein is CATSQGADEQYF. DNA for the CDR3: TGTGCCACAAGTCAGGGGGCGGACGAGCAGTACTTC.

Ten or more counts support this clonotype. The CDR3: CASSIDRGLNTEAFF. In DNA, the CDR3 is TGTGCCAGCAGTATCGACAGGGGACTGAACACTGAAGCTTTCTTT. The gene calls are TRBV28 and TRBJ1-1; 8 nucleotides line up with TRBD1. Trimming at V came to 5 bases and at J to 0 bases, leaving 5 bases not matched to a gene. The germline V gene has CDR1 MDHEN and CDR2 SYDVKM. The CDR3 contains 15 residues.

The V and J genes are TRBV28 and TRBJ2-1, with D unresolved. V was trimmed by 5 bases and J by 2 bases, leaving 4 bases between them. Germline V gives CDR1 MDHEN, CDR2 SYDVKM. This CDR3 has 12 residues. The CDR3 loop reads CASSAPYNEQFF. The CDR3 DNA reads TGTGCCAGCAGTGCGCCCTACAATGAGCAGTTCTTC.

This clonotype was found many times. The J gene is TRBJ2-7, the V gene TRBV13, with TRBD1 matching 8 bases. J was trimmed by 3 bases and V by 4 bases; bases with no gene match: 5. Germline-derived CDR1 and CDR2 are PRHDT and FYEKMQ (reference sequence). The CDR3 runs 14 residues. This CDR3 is CASSYDRGGYEQYF. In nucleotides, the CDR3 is TGTGCCAGCAGCTACGACAGGGGAGGCTACGAGCAGTACTTC.

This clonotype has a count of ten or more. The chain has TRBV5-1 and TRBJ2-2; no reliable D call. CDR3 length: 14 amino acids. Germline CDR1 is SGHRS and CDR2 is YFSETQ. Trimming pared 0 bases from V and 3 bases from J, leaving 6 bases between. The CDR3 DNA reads TGCGCCAGCAGCTTGGGGCTTTACACCGGGGAGCTGTTTTTT. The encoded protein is CASSLGLYTGELFF.